These 2 T cell receptor beta chains originate from one sample sequenced in a study of graft-versus-host responses after intestinal transplantation. Profiling relied on immunoSEQ multiplex PCR, and the TCRdb table lists in-frame clones only, not all of them. The sample has 45,000 to 55,000 clones, 75% to 95% seen once; the top ten hold around 5.1%. Sequencing used PBMCs, obtained roughly 660 days after intestinal transplant. The receptors come from a human patient who received an intestinal transplant, so some T cells may come from the graft donor.

The chain links TRBV7-8 to TRBJ2-1; D assignment may be TRBD1 or TRBD2 (5 bases each). CDR1 is SGHVS, CDR2 FQNEAQ, per germline. Trimming cost V 0 bases and J 2 bases, with 14 bases left between them. The CDR3 has 17 amino acids. CDR3 nucleotides: TGTGCCAGCAGCTTAGCGACGGGGCCGGCCGCCTACAATGAGCAGTTCTTC. The encoded protein is CASSLATGPAAYNEQFF.

CDR3 DNA sequence: TGTGCCAGCAGCTTAGATCGCGGGGAGTATTTGGGGTCCCCGTTTTTT. Amino acids: CASSLDRGEYLGSPFF. The chain has TRBV7-8 and TRBJ2-2; TRBD2 is a possible D gene (6 bases). Trimming pared 1 base from V and 16 bases from J, leaving 25 bases between. Germline CDR1 is SGHVS and CDR2 is FQNEAQ. CDR3 length: 16 amino acids.